These 9 T cell receptor beta chains were all obtained from the same sample, sequenced in a study of T cells in women clearing cervical HPV infection. TCRdb's copy holds only in-frame clones and misses some; the assay was immunoSEQ multiplex PCR. In all, the sample yields over 45,000 clones. The specimen was blood buffy coat. These receptors were taken from a woman between 18 and 70 years old with a cervical HPV16 infection that either progressed to CIN3+ or cleared (not recorded which).

A note on this clone: Coverage ceases 3 residues before the CDR3 finishes, and the germline J gene fills in the end. The chain recombines TRBV20-1 with TRBJ2-1; D not resolved. V was shortened by 1 base and J by 6 bases, with 7 bases between the two germline ends. The CDR3 is 12 amino acids. CDR1 is DFQATT, CDR2 SNEGSKA, per germline (reference sequence). The CDR3 sequence: CSARVNSNEQFF. The CDR3 DNA, read in part, is TGCAGTGCTAGAGTGAACTCCAATGAG.

Turning to this clone: The CDR3 end falls 3 residues outside the read, so it is completed with the germline J gene. The chain recombines TRBV13 with TRBJ1-3, with a weak D call TRBD1 (5 bases). CDR1 is PRHDT and CDR2 is FYEKMQ in the germline V gene (reference sequence). Trimming took 3 bases from V and 4 from J, leaving 10 bases between them. The CDR3 runs to 14 residues. The covered CDR3 bases are TGTGCCAGCAGCTTTGGGGGGAGGGGAAACACC. Its translation is CASSFGGRGNT. The CDR3 in its entirety is CASSFGGRGNTIYF.

Worth noting for this clone: The DNA ends 3 residues before the CDR3 does, and the rest of the CDR3 is filled in from the germline J gene. V and J are TRBV11-2 and TRBJ2-7, with D unresolved. In germline, CDR1 is SGHAT, CDR2 FQNNGV. V dropped 0 bases and J dropped 2 bases, with 8 bases sitting between them. The CDR3 totals 14 residues. The sequenced CDR3 bases are TGTGCCAGCAGCTTAGAGGGCATCACCTACGAG. Protein product: CASSLEGITYE. The entire CDR3 protein reads CASSLEGITYEQYF.

A word on this clone: The read halts 3 residues ahead of the CDR3 end, with the missing end drawn from the germline J gene. The rearrangement joins TRBV10-3 to TRBJ1-2, with D perhaps matching TRBD1 (6 bases). Trimming removed 5 bases from V and 2 bases from J, with 12 bases in between. Germline V CDR1 and CDR2: ENHRY, SYGVKD. The CDR3 sequence is 14 residues long. CDR3 bases read: TGTGCCATCAGTCCGGATACAGGGAACTATGGC. Its protein is CAISPDTGNYG. The whole CDR3 is CAISPDTGNYGYTF.

Worth noting for this clone: The CDR3 end lies 3 residues beyond the end of the read and is filled in from the germline J gene. This chain connects TRBV18 to TRBJ2-4; maybe TRBD1 (6 bases). CDR3 size: 13 residues. Germline V CDR1 and CDR2: KGHSH, LQKENI. The sequenced part of the CDR3 DNA is TGTGCCAGCTCAACAAGGGACACAGATGGT. Its protein is CASSTRDTDG. The complete CDR3 sequence is CASSTRDTDGQYF.

Regarding this clone: The CDR3 end is not reached by the read, which stops 3 residues before it; the germline J gene fills it in. The chain uses TRBV6-1 and TRBJ1-4; possible D gene TRBD1, 6 bases. V was pared by 3 bases and J by 6 bases, with 14 bases between. The CDR3 extends over 15 amino acids. Germline V CDR1 and CDR2: MNHNS, SASEGT. CDR3: CASSDLVQGYEKLFF. The sequenced part of the CDR3 DNA is TGTGCCAGCAGTGATTTAGTACAGGGTTATGAAAAA.

About this clone itself: The sequence runs out 3 residues before the end of the CDR3; the remainder is reconstructed from the germline J gene. This chain connects TRBV7-8 to TRBJ2-3; 7 nucleotides align to TRBD2. The length of the CDR3 is 14 residues. J lost 6 bases, V lost 6 bases, and 9 bases had no gene match. Germline V CDR1 and CDR2: SGHVS, FQNEAQ. The DNA read from the CDR3 is TGTGCCAGCAGACAACTAGCGTCCGGGGATACG. Translated: CASRQLASGDT. In full, the CDR3 reads CASRQLASGDTQYF.

Comment on this clone: With the read ending 3 residues before the CDR3 end, the germline J gene is used to fill in that end. V gene TRBV5-4 combines with J gene TRBJ1-1, with no clear D. Trimming cost V 1 base and J 5 bases, with 12 bases left between them. CDR3 length: 14 amino acids. The germline V gene has CDR1 SGHNT and CDR2 YYREEE (reference sequence). The CDR3 sequence is CASSLWRGGTEAFF. The sequenced part of the CDR3 DNA is TGTGCCAGCAGCTTGTGGCGGGGAGGGACTGAA.

Regarding this clone: The CDR3 end is not reached by the read, which stops 3 residues before it; the germline J gene fills it in. V and J are TRBV6-2 or TRBV6-3 and TRBJ2-3; D is unclear. The V end lost 2 bases, the J end lost 2 bases, and 5 bases lay between the germline ends. Per the germline V gene, CDR1 is MNHEY and CDR2 is SVGEGT. The CDR3 extends over 13 amino acids. The chain's CDR3 is CASSYPHTDTQYF. The part of the CDR3 DNA that was read is TGTGCCAGCAGTTACCCACACACAGATACG.